The clone carrying this TCR beta chain was seen more than once but under ten times. What it binds is not known. These data belong to a study of cytomegalovirus exposure and HLA in healthy donors. Broader study findings: The study carried out a later analysis of TCR beta sequences. It associated 15,000 to 20,000 of them with specific HLA alleles at a false discovery rate of 0.05. Later analysis revealed greater clonal expansion in HLA-associated TCR beta chains than in equally common others.

Germline lookup yields CDR1 SGHNT and CDR2 YENEEA. V was clipped by 1 base and J by 2 bases; unmatched bases: 6. The CDR3 length is 16 residues. With 60 Vbeta and 13 Jbeta primers, the PCR was carried out. Profiling relied on immunoSEQ multiplex PCR, and the TCRdb table lists in-frame clones only, not all of them. The sample lists under 200,000 clones; around 62% were seen once. Sequencing was carried out using PBMCs. The receptor's source is a man aged 35-49 years in good health and CMV-seronegative. The rearrangement joins TRBV11-3 to TRBJ2-3; 7 bases are shared with TRBD1. Here the CDR3 reads CASSLASGTDTDTQYF. Here the CDR3 DNA reads TGTGCCAGCAGCTTAGCCTCGGGGACAGACACAGATACGCAGTATTTT.